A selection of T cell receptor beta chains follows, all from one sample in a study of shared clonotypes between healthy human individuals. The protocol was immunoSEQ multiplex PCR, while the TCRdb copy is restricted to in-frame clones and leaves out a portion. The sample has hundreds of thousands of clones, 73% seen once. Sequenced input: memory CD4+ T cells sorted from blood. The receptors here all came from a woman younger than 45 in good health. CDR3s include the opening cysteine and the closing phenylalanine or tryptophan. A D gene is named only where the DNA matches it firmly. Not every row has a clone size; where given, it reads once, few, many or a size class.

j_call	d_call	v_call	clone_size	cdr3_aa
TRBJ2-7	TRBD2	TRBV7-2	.	CASSLQREHEQYF
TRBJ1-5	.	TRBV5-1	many	CASSLEGGQPQHF
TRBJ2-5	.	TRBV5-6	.	CASSPGPAQETQYF
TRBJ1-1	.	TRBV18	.	CASSPRLNTEAFF
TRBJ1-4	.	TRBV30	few	CAWSARPEKLFF
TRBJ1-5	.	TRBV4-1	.	CASSQAGANQPQHF
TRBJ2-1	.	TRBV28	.	CASRGIGGPYNEQFF
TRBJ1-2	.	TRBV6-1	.	CASRPTGRYGYTF
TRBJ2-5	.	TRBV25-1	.	CASRARNQETQYF
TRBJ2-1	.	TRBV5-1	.	CASSLGSEDNEQFF
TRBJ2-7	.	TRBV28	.	CASSLPRAKQYF
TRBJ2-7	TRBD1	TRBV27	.	CASSSRGQGRSYEQYF
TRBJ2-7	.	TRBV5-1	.	CASSLGSGGIDYEQYF
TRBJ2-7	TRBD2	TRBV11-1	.	CASSFPTSGRAEQYF
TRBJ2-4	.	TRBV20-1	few	CSASLWNIQYF
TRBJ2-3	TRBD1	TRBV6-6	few	CASSLTGETDTQYF
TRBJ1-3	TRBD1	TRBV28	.	CASLTSGTGRDTIYF
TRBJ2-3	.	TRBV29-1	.	CSVESGDTDTQYF
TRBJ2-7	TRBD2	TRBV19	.	CASSKRGTSGSLLSYEQYF
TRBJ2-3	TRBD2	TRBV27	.	CASRPRLAGWTDTQYF
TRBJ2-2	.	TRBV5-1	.	CASAFAGELFF
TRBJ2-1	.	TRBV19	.	CASSIGAGSYNEQFF
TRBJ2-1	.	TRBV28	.	CASSLWGGPYNEQFF
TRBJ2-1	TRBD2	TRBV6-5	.	CATRRYGGSHEQFF
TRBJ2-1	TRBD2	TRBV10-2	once	CASMSGTSGRRSYEQFF
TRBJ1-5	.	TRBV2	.	CASSEKGLSNQPQHF
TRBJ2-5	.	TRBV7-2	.	CASSKLTLTQETQYF
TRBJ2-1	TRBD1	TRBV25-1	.	CASSGDRTGTGFYNEQFF
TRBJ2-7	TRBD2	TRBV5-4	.	CASSRGGRNEQYF
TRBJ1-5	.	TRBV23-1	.	CASSQNSYSNQPQHF
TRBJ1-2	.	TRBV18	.	CASSNQDGYTF
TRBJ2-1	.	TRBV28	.	CASINTSLNEQFF
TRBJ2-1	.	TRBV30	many	CAWSSLGTSSYNEQFF
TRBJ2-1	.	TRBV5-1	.	CASSLSSSYNEQFF
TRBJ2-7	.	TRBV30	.	CAWSVKGGSYEQYF
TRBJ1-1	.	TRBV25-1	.	CASSDDSNTEAFF
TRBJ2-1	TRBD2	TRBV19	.	CASSTSGLANNEQFF
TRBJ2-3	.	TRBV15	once	CATSRGSERTDTQYF
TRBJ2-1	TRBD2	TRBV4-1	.	CASSQGGTSGSWFNEQFF
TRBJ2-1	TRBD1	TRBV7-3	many	CASSLSTGTGSDEQFF
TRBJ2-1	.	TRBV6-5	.	CASSYGPQISRVEQFF
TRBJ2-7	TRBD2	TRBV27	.	CASSLGGVGYEQYF
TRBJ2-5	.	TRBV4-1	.	CASSQGGLSETQYF
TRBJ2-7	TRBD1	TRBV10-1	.	CASSETRTGGNEQYF
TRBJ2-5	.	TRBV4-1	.	CASSRNGRETQYF
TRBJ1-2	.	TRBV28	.	CASSPGPYRGYTF
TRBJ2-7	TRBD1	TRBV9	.	CASSALGQGGYEQYF
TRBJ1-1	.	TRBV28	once	CASSLSLQGRAEAFF
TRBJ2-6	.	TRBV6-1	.	CASGAGANVLTF
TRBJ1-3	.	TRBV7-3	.	CASSWEPGNTIYF
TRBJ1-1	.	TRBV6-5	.	CASSAVWGVKAFF
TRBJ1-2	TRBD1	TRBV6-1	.	CASIQGANGAYGYTF
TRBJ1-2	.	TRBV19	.	CASSSRWSEGYTF
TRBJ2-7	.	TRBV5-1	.	CASSPTPGTSYEQYF
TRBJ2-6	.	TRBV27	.	CASSSPPGQGLAGANVLTF